The T cell receptor (beta chain) under discussion was sequenced for a study of B cell selection in AIRE deficiency. Regulatory T cells were sorted as CD4+CD25hiCD127low/negative cells. Some clones are missing from TCRdb's copy, which holds only in-frame ones; the method was immunoSEQ multiplex PCR. Of roughly 14,000 clones listed, under 95% are singletons. The germline V and J ends were trimmed by 4 bases and 5 bases, with 11 bases remaining between them. The CDR3 is made up of 13 amino acids. CDR1 is SGHDN and CDR2 is FVKESK in the germline V gene. The gene calls are TRBV14 and TRBJ1-2; perhaps TRBD1 as D (5 bases). The receptor was isolated from a human donor with AIRE deficiency. Sequenced material: Tregs sorted from PBMCs. For the CDR3, the DNA is TGTGCCAGCAGCCGGGACCTGGGATATGGCTACACCTTC. Its protein is CASSRDLGYGYTF.